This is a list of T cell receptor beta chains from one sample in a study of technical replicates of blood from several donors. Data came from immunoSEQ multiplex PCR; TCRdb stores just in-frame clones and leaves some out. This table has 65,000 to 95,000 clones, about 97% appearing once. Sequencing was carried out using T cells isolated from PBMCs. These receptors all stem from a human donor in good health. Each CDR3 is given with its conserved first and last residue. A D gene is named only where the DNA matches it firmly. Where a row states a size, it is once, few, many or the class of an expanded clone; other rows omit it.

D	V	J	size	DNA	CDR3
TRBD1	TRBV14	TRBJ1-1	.	TGTGCCAGCAGCCAAGACCCTGGACAGGGGAACACTGAAGCTTTCTTT	CASSQDPGQGNTEAFF
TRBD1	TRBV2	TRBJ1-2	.	TGTGCCAGCAGTGGGGTCGGGCAGGGGGCGATTTTCCTCGAGAATGGCTACACCTTC	CASSGVGQGAIFLENGYTF
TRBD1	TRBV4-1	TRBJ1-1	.	TGCGCCAGCAGCCAACCAGGGGGCATGACTGAAGCTTTCTTT	CASSQPGGMTEAFF
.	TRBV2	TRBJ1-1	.	TGTGCCAGCATTATACTGTGGGCTTTCTTT	CASIILWAFF
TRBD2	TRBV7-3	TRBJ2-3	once	TGTGCCAGCAGCTCCCCCCCCGGGGCGGGGGGATACACAGATACGCAGTATTTT	CASSSPPGAGGYTDTQYF
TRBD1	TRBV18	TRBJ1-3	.	TGTGCCAGCTCTCCGACAGGGGAGGGAAACACCATATATTTT	CASSPTGEGNTIYF
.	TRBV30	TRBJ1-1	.	TGTGCCTGGAGAATTTTTGCGGCCAAGAACATGAACACTGAAGCTTTCTTT	CAWRIFAAKNMNTEAFF
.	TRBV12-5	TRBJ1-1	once	TGTGCTAGTGGTTTGGTACGGACCGGGGGTAAAATGAACACTGAAGCTTTCTTT	CASGLVRTGGKMNTEAFF
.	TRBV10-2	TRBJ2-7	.	TGCGCCAGCAGTGTGGTAGGGGGCTACGAGCAGTACTTC	CASSVVGGYEQYF
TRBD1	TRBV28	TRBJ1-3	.	TGTGCCAGCAGCCCATACAGGGGTGGAAACACCATATATTTT	CASSPYRGGNTIYF
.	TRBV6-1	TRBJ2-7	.	TGTGCCAGCAGTTTGAGGGAAATCCACTACGAGCAGTACTTC	CASSLREIHYEQYF
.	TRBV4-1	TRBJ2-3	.	TGCGCCAGCAGCCAAGATGAGAGAGCAGATACGCAGTATTTT	CASSQDERADTQYF